This T cell receptor (beta chain) was captured by sequencing in a study of blood T cell repertoires in COVID-19. About the study: The United States, Italy and Spain were the sources of the acute and convalescent COVID-19 samples.

Per the original data handling: For nucleated cells, counts were estimated from reference gene primer amplification. The protocol was immunoSEQ multiplex PCR, while the TCRdb copy is restricted to in-frame clones and leaves out a portion. Clonal size and the V and J genes are those of that table, whereas D and trimming came from the DNA. Of under 350,000 clones listed, over 75% are singletons. The V end lost 3 bases, the J end lost 0 bases, and 5 bases lay between the germline ends. This CDR3 is 14 amino acids long. Germline CDR1 is MNHNS and CDR2 is SASEGT. Seattle patient enrollment occurred during active infection, with longitudinal follow-up thereafter.

The V call is TRBV6-1, the J call TRBJ1-4; D is undetermined. The specimen was peripheral blood. The sequence was obtained from a woman in her 30s with COVID-19, enrolled during active disease. The CDR3 loop reads CASSERTTNEKLFF. CDR3 in DNA: TGTGCCAGCAGTGAGCGGACAACTAATGAAAAACTGTTTTTT.